Listed below are T cell receptor beta chains from one sample, sequenced in a study of blood T cell repertoires in COVID-19. Produced via immunoSEQ multiplex PCR; TCRdb's table is partial and in-frame only. In the table there are some 250,000 clones, approximately 80% of which are singletons. Sequenced input: peripheral blood. These receptors were taken from a woman of 80 years or more with acute or convalescent COVID-19. CDR3s include the opening cysteine and the closing phenylalanine or tryptophan. A D gene is named only where the DNA matches it firmly. Clone size is not always given. Where it is, it says once, few, many or a class for expanded clones.

>TRBV5-4|.|.|TRBJ1-3
CASSLDPIGRDTIYF
TGTGCCAGCAGCTTGGATCCTATAGGTCGGGACACCATATATTTT
>TRBV2|.|TRBD1|TRBJ2-2
CASSRQGGDGELFF
TGTGCCAGCAGCCGACAGGGTGGCGACGGGGAGCTGTTTTTT
>TRBV30|.|TRBD1|TRBJ1-6
CAWGGKTGWKSPLHF
TGTGCCTGGGGGGGGAAGACAGGGTGGAAGTCACCCCTCCACTTT
>TRBV5-5|few|.|TRBJ1-1
CASSLTGNTEAFF
TGTGCCAGCAGCTTGACGGGGAACACTGAAGCTTTCTTT
>TRBV7-9|.|.|TRBJ1-6
CASESSYNSPLHF
TGTGCCAGCGAGAGCTCCTATAATTCACCCCTCCACTTT
>TRBV7-9|.|.|TRBJ1-1
CASSLVSYTEAFF
TGTGCCAGCAGCTTAGTTTCATACACTGAAGCTTTCTTT
>TRBV5-5|.|TRBD1|TRBJ2-5
CASSHLLGQGAQETQYF
TGTGCCAGCAGCCATCTCCTGGGACAGGGGGCCCAAGAGACCCAGTACTTC
>TRBV5-1|once|.|TRBJ1-1
CASSSQGPGTEAFF
TGCGCCAGCAGCTCTCAGGGGCCGGGCACTGAAGCTTTCTTT
>TRBV7-3|.|.|TRBJ2-3
CASSPSLLGGTQYF
TGTGCCAGCAGTCCCTCACTTCTAGGGGGTACGCAGTATTTT
>TRBV28|.|.|TRBJ1-5
CASSLVGARQPQHF
TGTGCCAGCAGTTTAGTGGGAGCCAGGCAGCCCCAGCATTTT
>TRBV7-9|.|TRBD2|TRBJ2-3
CASSFRAGGPTDTQYF
TGTGCCAGCAGCTTTAGGGCGGGGGGCCCTACAGATACGCAGTATTTT
>TRBV6-6|.|.|TRBJ1-1
CASSLTGFTEAFF
TGTGCCAGCAGCCTCACAGGGTTCACTGAAGCTTTCTTT
>TRBV27|.|TRBD1|TRBJ1-5
CASSLNRGGQPQHF
TGTGCCAGCAGTCTAAACAGGGGCGGTCAGCCCCAGCATTTT
>TRBV3-1/TRBV3-2|.|.|TRBJ1-3
CASSQMAGSGNTIYF
TGTGCCAGCAGCCAAATGGCGGGATCGGGAAACACCATATATTTT
>TRBV29-1|.|.|TRBJ2-3
CSVDPGTDTQYF
TGCAGCGTTGACCCGGGTACAGATACGCAGTATTTT
>TRBV5-4|.|TRBD2|TRBJ2-5
CASSFGLAGVAEETQYF
TGTGCCAGCAGCTTTGGTCTAGCGGGGGTAGCTGAAGAGACCCAGTACTTC
>TRBV12-5|.|.|TRBJ1-5
CASGLVPGQPQHF
TGTGCTAGTGGTTTGGTCCCAGGTCAGCCCCAGCATTTT
>TRBV27|few|.|TRBJ1-1
CAAGPEAFF
TGTGCCGCTGGCCCTGAAGCTTTCTTT
>TRBV5-1|.|TRBD1|TRBJ1-1
CASSLGTGRRNTEAFF
TGCGCCAGCAGCTTGGGGACAGGGAGGCGGAACACTGAAGCTTTCTTT
>TRBV28|.|.|TRBJ1-1
CASTRVEAFF
TGTGCCAGCACCAGGGTTGAAGCTTTCTTT
>TRBV18|.|TRBD1|TRBJ1-6
CASSPLGDRVSPLHF
TGTGCCAGCTCACCACTCGGCGACAGGGTTTCACCCCTCCACTTT
>TRBV18|.|TRBD1|TRBJ1-1
CASSPGTGGVEAFF
TGTGCCAGCTCCCCCGGGACAGGGGGCGTTGAAGCTTTCTTT
>TRBV3-1/TRBV3-2|.|TRBD1|TRBJ1-1
CASSQRRGRVWYTEAFF
TGTGCCAGCAGCCAACGGAGGGGGCGGGTATGGTACACTGAAGCTTTCTTT
>TRBV6-7|.|TRBD2|TRBJ2-2
CASSPRLAGASCTGELFF
TGTGCCAGCAGTCCGCGACTAGCGGGGGCCTCGTGCACCGGGGAGCTGTTTTTT
>TRBV4-1|many|.|TRBJ2-2
CASSQGRRGNVGELFF
TGCGCCAGCAGCCAAGGTCGCAGGGGAAATGTCGGGGAGCTGTTTTTT
>TRBV2|once|.|TRBJ1-6
CASSEKLTSPLHF
TGTGCCAGCAGTGAGAAGCTAACTTCACCCCTCCACTTT
>TRBV18|.|.|TRBJ2-5
CASSAVYQETQYF
TGTGCCAGCTCCGCGGTGTACCAAGAGACCCAGTACTTC
>TRBV25-1|.|.|TRBJ1-6
CASSERMVGDSPLHF
TGTGCCAGCAGTGAACGGATGGTCGGGGATTCACCCCTCCACTTT
>TRBV27|few|.|TRBJ1-2
CASSFFVGNGYTF
TGTGCCAGCAGTTTCTTCGTCGGGAATGGCTACACCTTC
>TRBV6-5|.|.|TRBJ2-5
CASRLGHGETQYF
TGTGCCAGCAGACTCGGACATGGGGAGACCCAGTACTTC
>TRBV18|.|.|TRBJ2-3
CASSPPIRTSDTQYF
TGTGCCAGCTCACCACCGATAAGGACATCCGATACGCAGTATTTT
>TRBV7-2|.|.|TRBJ2-1
CASSLGDYRVTTYNEQFF
TGTGCCAGCAGCTTAGGGGACTACAGGGTTACTACCTACAATGAGCAGTTCTTC
>TRBV11-2|.|.|TRBJ1-1
CASSGGSLNTEAFF
TGTGCCAGCAGCGGAGGCAGTTTGAACACTGAAGCTTTCTTT
>TRBV5-1|.|TRBD1|TRBJ1-4
CASSGTGDPWNEKLFF
TGCGCCAGCAGCGGGACAGGGGACCCGTGGAATGAAAAACTGTTTTTT
>TRBV19|.|.|TRBJ1-2
CASSLERGNYGYTF
TGTGCCAGTAGCTTGGAGAGGGGGAACTATGGCTACACCTTC